The 15 T cell receptor beta chains below come from one sample, sequenced in a study of blood T cells in healthy people across ages. Together with a sample-barcoded 5' primer, a J-beta primer mix was included in a second PCR lasting about 6 to 11 cycles. TCRdb passed the 5' RACE reads through MiXCR, listing each CDR3 protein once. The data hold over a million distinct CDR3 sequences, with around 59% observed a single time. Sequencing used blood. These receptors all stem from a man between 18 and 35 years old in good health.

The rearrangement links TRBV5-1 to TRBJ2-3; 11 bases are shared with TRBD2. The germline gives CDR1 SGHRS, CDR2 YFSETQ. V was clipped by 4 bases and J by 2 bases; unmatched bases: 6. The CDR3 is 16 amino acids. The CDR3 nucleotides are TGCGCCAGCAGCGTAATAGCGGGGGGGCTCACAGATACGCAGTATTTT. It codes for CASSVIAGGLTDTQYF.

The chain recombines TRBV29-1 with TRBJ2-5, with TRBD1 identical over 10 bases. V shed 6 bases, J shed 3 bases, and the junction held 4 bases outside the gene matches. CDR1 SQVTM and CDR2 ANQGSEA come from the germline V gene. This CDR3 has 13 residues. Written as DNA, the CDR3 is TGCAGCGTCGGGGGACAGGGGAAAGAGACCCAGTACTTC. It yields the protein CSVGGQGKETQYF.

The J gene is TRBJ2-3, the V gene TRBV9; 8 bases are shared with TRBD2. V shed 0 bases, J shed 4 bases, and the junction held 4 bases outside the gene matches. Germline V gene lookup returns CDR1 SGDLS and CDR2 YYNGEE. The CDR3 contains 15 residues. CDR3 protein: CASSVDAGGADTQYF. CDR3 in DNA: TGTGCCAGCAGCGTAGATGCGGGGGGTGCAGATACGCAGTATTTT.

This sequence joins TRBV27 and TRBJ2-5; D ambiguous. With 7 bases removed from V and 5 bases from J, the gap between germline ends came to 11 bases. Germline values: CDR1 MNHEY, CDR2 SMNVEV (reference sequence). The CDR3 sequence is 12 residues long. The CDR3 DNA sequence: TGTGCCAGCACTTCCCCGGGTGAGACCCAGTACTTC. It specifies CASTSPGETQYF.

Only a few counts were recorded for this clonotype. The V gene is TRBV7-2, the J gene TRBJ2-7; D might be TRBD1 (6 bases). The germline V gene has CDR1 SGHTA and CDR2 FQGNSA. The CDR3 contains 15 residues. Trimming took 2 bases from V and 2 from J, leaving 13 bases between them. CDR3 in amino acids: CASSLSRDNPYEQYF. CDR3 bases: TGTGCCAGCAGCTTAAGTCGGGACAACCCCTACGAGCAGTACTTC.

The V gene is TRBV6-5, the J gene TRBJ2-5; 8 bases are a match to TRBD1. The J call may be in error: the DNA end matches TRBJ2-7 better. The CDR3 length is 15 residues. CDR1 and CDR2 from the germline V gene are MNHEY and SVGAGI. CDR3 region: CASSYFQGASYEQYF. The CDR3 nucleotides are TGTGCCAGCAGTTACTTCCAGGGGGCCTCCTACGAGCAGTACTTC.

Only a few counts were recorded for this clonotype. This chain uses TRBV2 with TRBJ1-2, with D possibly matching TRBD1 (6 bases). The germline V gene encodes CDR1 SNHLY and CDR2 FYNNEI. V was cut by 6 bases and J by 10 bases, with 12 bases left in between. This CDR3 contains 11 residues. CDR3 in amino acids: CASRAGVNYTF. CDR3 nucleotide sequence: TGTGCCAGCAGAGCAGGGGTGAACTACACCTTC.

The gene calls are TRBV6-2 or TRBV6-3 and TRBJ2-5, with 10 bases that match TRBD1. J was trimmed by 3 bases and V by 2 bases; bases with no gene match: 3. Germline-derived CDR1 and CDR2 are MNHEY and SVGEGT. This CDR3 is 15 amino acids long. The chain's CDR3 is CASSYGTGVEETQYF. The CDR3 region has the DNA TGTGCCAGCAGTTACGGGACAGGGGTTGAAGAGACCCAGTACTTC.

The V call is TRBV10-3, the J call TRBJ2-3; D is tentatively TRBD1 or TRBD2 (5 bases each). The length of the CDR3 is 17 residues. The V gene's germline CDR1 is ENHRY and CDR2 SYGVKD. Trimming shortened V by 0 bases and J by 6 bases, and 19 bases separated the two germline ends. The CDR3 here is CAISESIGTPGRDTQYF. CDR3 DNA sequence: TGTGCCATCAGTGAGTCGATCGGGACCCCCGGCAGGGATACGCAGTATTTT.

The J gene is TRBJ1-1, the V gene TRBV20-1; D may be TRBD1 (6 bases). The germline gives CDR1 DFQATT, CDR2 SNEGSKA (reference sequence). V dropped 4 bases and J dropped 4 bases, with 19 bases sitting between them. The CDR3 totals 15 residues. CDR3 in DNA: TGCAGTGCTATGCCAGGACAGAGACTTTTCACTGAAGCTTTCTTT. Protein sequence: CSAMPGQRLFTEAFF.

J is TRBJ1-1 and V is TRBV7-9; TRBD1 agrees at 7 bases. From germline, CDR1 is SEHNR and CDR2 FQNEAQ (reference sequence). Trimming cost V 7 bases and J 4 bases; bases outside gene matches: 3. The CDR3 is made up of 12 amino acids. CDR3 in amino acids: CASKGASTEAFF. CDR3 DNA sequence: TGTGCCAGCAAGGGGGCATCCACTGAAGCTTTCTTT. The full variable domain, in which reference TRBV7-9 and TRBJ1-1 provide the parts outside the CDR3, is DTGVSQNPRHKITKRGQNVTFRCDPISEHNRLYWYRQTLGQGPEFLTYFQNEAQLEKSRLLSDRFSAERPKGSFSTLEIQRTEQGDSAMYLCASKGASTEAFFGQGTRLTVV.

The DNA of the CDR3 is TGTGCCAGCAGTCCCGCGCTAGGGGGGTTTGGCTACACCTTC. As protein: CASSPALGGFGYTF. V usage is TRBV12-3 or TRBV12-4 and J usage is TRBJ1-2; perhaps TRBD1 as D (6 bases). The CDR3 is 14 amino acids. V lost 5 bases, J lost 7 bases, and 17 bases lay in between.

The V call is TRBV10-3, the J call TRBJ1-4; possible D gene TRBD1, 5 bases. V was shortened by 2 bases and J by 7 bases, with 11 bases between the two germline ends. The CDR3 contains 14 residues. Looked up from germline, CDR1 is ENHRY and CDR2 is SYGVKD. The chain's CDR3 is CAISERGEAEKLFF. The CDR3 nucleotides are TGTGCCATCAGTGAGAGAGGGGAAGCTGAAAAACTGTTTTTT.

This clonotype was detected ten times or more. The rearrangement links TRBV29-1 to TRBJ2-5; the D gene is possibly TRBD1 (6 bases). This CDR3 spans 14 amino acids. Per the germline V gene, CDR1 is SQVTM and CDR2 is ANQGSEA. V gave up 5 bases and J gave up 0 bases, with 13 bases separating them. CDR3 nucleotide sequence: TGCAGCGTTAGGGACACCCTGTACCAAGAGACCCAGTACTTC. It codes for CSVRDTLYQETQYF.

The genes are TRBV12-3 or TRBV12-4 and TRBJ1-1; 7 nucleotides align to TRBD1. The CDR3 loop spans 16 amino acids. V lost 4 bases to trimming and J lost 0 bases; unmatched junction nucleotides: 8. This CDR3 reads CASSSPTGTMNTEAFF. The CDR3 nucleotides read TGTGCCAGCAGTTCACCGACAGGGACTATGAACACTGAAGCTTTCTTT.